The present T cell receptor (beta chain) was sequenced within a study of brain T cells in children with intractable seizures. Study-wide results and caveats: Absence of clones before surgery may stem from lower sequencing depth.

The CDR3 is made up of 20 amino acids. The germline V gene has CDR1 SGHTA and CDR2 FQGTGA. Trimming removed 8 bases at V and 1 base at J, with 30 bases between. On this clone itself: The target antigen is unknown.

The repertoire was sequenced with immunoSEQ multiplex PCR; TCRdb's copy has only in-frame clones and lacks some. The sample includes about 340,000 clones, nearly 95% of them seen just once. Time point described: blood from clinic visit 5 months post-surgery; TSC patient then seizure free. Only cases whose brain tissue showed the highest T cell transcript signatures were sequenced. Pre-surgery treatment included at least one anti-epileptic drug. The rearrangement uses TRBV7-3 and TRBJ1-5; perhaps TRBD1 as D (6 bases). The sample in question was peripheral blood, obtained more than 4 months after surgery. This sequence was found in a boy under three years old with tuberous sclerosis and intractable seizures. CDR3 DNA: TGTGCCAGCGGATGGAAACGTTTTACAGGGAACTATTCAAGCAATCAGCCCCAGCATTTT. Amino acids: CASGWKRFTGNYSSNQPQHF.